Below, 21 T cell receptor beta chains from the same sample are listed, as sequenced in a study of T-cell memory formation after mild COVID-19. TCRdb processed the 5' RACE reads anew with MiXCR; each CDR3 protein has one entry. In the table there are about 81,000 distinct CDR3 sequences, around 27% of which are singletons. What was sequenced was PBMCs or a T cell subset sorted from them (not recorded which). All receptors come from a young man who had mild COVID-19 (a few samples of this study predate the infection). Cell type and time point are not known.

This clonotype was seen a few times. This chain uses TRBV20-1 with TRBJ2-7; D not resolved. The germline V gene has CDR1 DFQATT and CDR2 SNEGSKA (reference sequence). Trimming took off 0 bases at V and 0 bases at J, with 3 bases between the two ends. The CDR3 totals 12 residues. The CDR3 DNA follows: TGCAGTGCTAGAGATGACTCCTACGAGCAGTACGTC. This translates into CSARDDSYEQYV.

This clonotype was seen only a few times. The CDR3 loop is CASRPDKGAGNQPQHF. CDR3 sequence (DNA): TGTGCCAGTAGGCCCGATAAAGGGGCTGGCAATCAGCCCCAGCATTTT. The gene calls are TRBV19 and TRBJ1-5; D possibly corresponds to TRBD1 (5 bases). Germline V lookup: CDR1 LNHDA, CDR2 SQIVND (reference sequence). The CDR3 contains 16 residues. With 6 bases removed from V and 2 bases from J, the gap between germline ends came to 17 bases.

V is TRBV4-3 and J is TRBJ1-2, with D uncertain. The CDR3 runs 15 residues. V was clipped by 4 bases and J by 0 bases, with 12 bases between them. Germline CDR1 reads LGHNA; CDR2 reads YSLEER. The CDR3 DNA follows: TGCGCCAGCAGCCCCGTTCTCTCCACTAACTATGGCTACACCTTC. Encoded protein: CASSPVLSTNYGYTF.

Only a few counts were recorded for this clonotype. The genes are TRBV7-6 and TRBJ2-7, with D tentatively TRBD1 (7 bases). The ends were cut back, 3 bases at V and 3 bases at J, with 12 bases in the middle. The germline gives CDR1 SGHVS, CDR2 FNYEAQ. This CDR3 is 14 amino acids long. The CDR3 nucleotides are TGTGCCAGCAGCTTGGGCAGGGGGGACTACGAGCAGTACTTC. It encodes CASSLGRGDYEQYF.

This clonotype has a handful of counts. The V gene is TRBV4-1, the J gene TRBJ1-2, with D hard to call. Germline V gene lookup returns CDR1 MGHRA and CDR2 YSYEKL. CDR3 length equals 15 residues. Trimming pared 0 bases from V and 4 bases from J, leaving 12 bases between. The CDR3 sequence: CASSQDSPVTYGYTF. The CDR3 region has the DNA TGCGCCAGCAGCCAAGATTCCCCCGTCACCTATGGCTACACCTTC.

This clonotype was seen a few times. The CDR3 DNA reads as TGCAGTGCTAGCCGCCTAGCAAACTCGATCTACGAGCAGTACTTC. It specifies CSASRLANSIYEQYF. The chain joins TRBV20-1 to TRBJ2-7; possible D gene TRBD2, 5 bases. In germline, CDR1 is DFQATT, CDR2 SNEGSKA (reference sequence). With 3 bases removed from V and 3 bases from J, the gap between germline ends came to 18 bases. The CDR3 is 15 amino acids.

The rearrangement uses TRBV7-2 and TRBJ2-1, with D possibly TRBD1 on 6 matching bases. Trimming shortened V by 0 bases and J by 1 base, and 16 bases separated the two germline ends. Germline V gives CDR1 SGHTA, CDR2 FQGNSA. The CDR3 runs to 18 residues. In DNA, the CDR3 is TGTGCCAGCAGCTTAGCGGTTGGAACAGGGACGTCCTACAATGAGCAGTTCTTC. Translating it yields CASSLAVGTGTSYNEQFF. Based on the CDR3 plus reference TRBV7-2 and TRBJ2-1, the full variable domain is GAGVSQSPSNKVTEKGKDVELRCDPISGHTALYWYRQSLGQGLEFLIYFQGNSAPDKSGLPSDRFSAERTGGSVSTLTIQRTQQEDSAVYLCASSLAVGTGTSYNEQFFGPGTRLTVL.

CDR3 sequence: CASSPVGLDIQYF. CDR3 nucleotide sequence: TGTGCCAGCTCACCAGTGGGGTTGGACATTCAGTACTTC. This sequence joins TRBV18 and TRBJ2-4; D gene ambiguous. The CDR3 sequence is 13 residues long. CDR1 is KGHSH and CDR2 is LQKENI in the germline V gene. V gave up 2 bases and J gave up 8 bases, with 10 bases separating them. Supplemented by reference TRBV18 and TRBJ2-4, the full variable domain reads NAGVMQNPRHLVRRRGQEARLRCSPMKGHSHVYWYRQLPEEGLKFMVYLQKENIIDESGMPKERFSAEFPKEGPSILRIQQVVRGDSAAYFCASSPVGLDIQYFGAGTRLSVL.

The V call is TRBV4-3, the J call TRBJ2-1, with 7 nucleotides matching TRBD1. The J segment lost 8 bases and the V segment lost 3 bases, leaving 13 bases of the junction unmatched. The CDR3 sequence is 16 residues long. Germline values: CDR1 LGHNA, CDR2 YSLEER. CDR3 in DNA: TGCGCCAGCAGCCAGAGTTCCGAGACAGGGTACGATGAGCAGTTCTTC. Amino acid sequence: CASSQSSETGYDEQFF.

This clonotype was found a few times. CDR3 in amino acids: CASSYPTGVYEQYF. The CDR3 DNA is TGTGCCAGCAGTTACCCCACAGGGGTCTACGAGCAGTACTTC. This chain uses TRBV6-6 with TRBJ2-7, with 7 bases identical to TRBD1. V trimming: 2 bases; J trimming: 3 bases; junction bases outside the gene matches: 4. CDR1 and CDR2 from the germline V gene are MNHNY and SVGAGI (reference sequence). This CDR3 is built from 14 residues.

This clonotype was seen only a few times. The chain joins TRBV4-1 to TRBJ2-7, with D uncertain. The germline V gene encodes CDR1 MGHRA and CDR2 YSYEKL. Trimming pared 4 bases from V and 0 bases from J, leaving 13 bases between. The CDR3 consists of 15 residues. The CDR3 DNA sequence: TGCGCCAGCAGCCCAACAGCTACCTACTCCTACGAGCAGTACTTC. It encodes CASSPTATYSYEQYF.

This clonotype has more than one count but fewer than ten. The CDR3 region has the DNA TGCGCCAGCAGCCACTCACAGGGGGCGACCAATCAGCCCCAGCATTTT. This gives the protein CASSHSQGATNQPQHF. The genes are TRBV4-1 and TRBJ1-5; 9 bases align to TRBD1. The germline CDR1 and CDR2 sequences are MGHRA and YSYEKL. The CDR3 is 16 amino acids. Germline trimming cut 3 bases from V and 3 bases from J; bases unmatched to any gene: 6.

The chain links TRBV12-3 or TRBV12-4 to TRBJ1-2; D call uncertain. CDR3 length equals 13 residues. V lost 3 bases to trimming and J lost 2 bases, with 7 bases between them. CDR3 sequence (DNA): TGTGCCAGCAGTTTCCCGGGGAACTATGGCTACACCTTC. Translating gives CASSFPGNYGYTF.

V is TRBV6-5 and J is TRBJ1-1; no clear D gene. There are 15 residues in the CDR3. Deletions cut 2 bases from V and 0 bases from J, with 10 bases between. CDR1 MNHEY and CDR2 SVGAGI come from the germline V gene. This CDR3 is CASSYRGVVNTEAFF. The CDR3 DNA reads TGTGCCAGCAGTTACCGGGGAGTGGTGAACACTGAAGCTTTCTTT.

This clonotype showed up just a few times. The chain is built from TRBV6-5 and TRBJ2-2; 9 bases agree with TRBD1. The CDR3 consists of 14 residues. Germline CDR1 reads MNHEY; CDR2 reads SVGAGI. Losses at the gene ends were 6 bases for V and 4 bases for J; bases not matched to a gene: 3. CDR3 amino acids: CASRQGAFTGELFF. The CDR3 DNA is TGTGCCAGCAGACAGGGGGCTTTCACCGGGGAGCTGTTTTTT.

CDR3 sequence reads: CASIQAGSGELFF. The CDR3 region has the DNA TGTGCCAGCATCCAAGCGGGTTCCGGGGAGCTGTTTTTT. The rearrangement joins TRBV6-2 or TRBV6-3 to TRBJ2-2; a possible D gene is TRBD2 (6 bases). Germline values: CDR1 MNHEY, CDR2 SVGEGT. V gave up 7 bases and J gave up 6 bases, with 12 bases separating them. The CDR3 is 13 residues long.

V usage is TRBV12-3 or TRBV12-4 and J usage is TRBJ1-5; no reliable D call. The V gene lost 3 bases and the J gene lost 9 bases, with 9 bases spanning the gap. The CDR3 runs 12 residues. This CDR3 is CASSFIFGPQHF. DNA of the CDR3: TGTGCCAGCAGTTTTATTTTCGGGCCCCAGCATTTT.

This clonotype was seen more than once but under ten times. The V call is TRBV6-1, the J call TRBJ1-2; D not resolved. The germline gives CDR1 MNHNS, CDR2 SASEGT. Trimming took off 6 bases at V and 3 bases at J, with 8 bases between the two ends. The CDR3 length is 12 residues. The CDR3 loop is CASRDSYYGYTF. The CDR3 coding sequence is TGTGCCAGCAGAGACTCCTACTATGGCTACACCTTC.

The rearrangement joins TRBV29-1 to TRBJ1-1; possible D gene TRBD1, 5 bases. The CDR3 contains 11 residues. The V and J ends lost 5 bases and 4 bases respectively, with 8 bases between them. The germline CDR1 and CDR2 sequences are SQVTM and ANQGSEA. The CDR3 coding sequence is TGCAGCGTTCCAGGGAGCACTGAAGCTTTCTTT. Protein product: CSVPGSTEAFF.

V and J are TRBV7-8 and TRBJ1-1; perhaps TRBD1 as D (5 bases). Trimming left V 5 bases short and J 4 bases short, with 17 bases between. The V gene's germline CDR1 is SGHVS and CDR2 FQNEAQ. This CDR3 comprises 15 residues. CDR3 bases: TGTGCCAGCAGCGCCGGAGCAGGGCCTAGCACTGAAGCTTTCTTT. Amino acid sequence: CASSAGAGPSTEAFF.

The chain recombines TRBV27 with TRBJ2-4; D is unresolved. CDR3 length: 11 amino acids. CDR1 is MNHEY, CDR2 SMNVEV, per germline (reference sequence). Trimming cost V 2 bases and J 8 bases, with 4 bases left between them. CDR3 coding DNA: TGTGCCAGCAGTTTAGGGGACATTCAGTACTTC. Protein sequence: CASSLGDIQYF.